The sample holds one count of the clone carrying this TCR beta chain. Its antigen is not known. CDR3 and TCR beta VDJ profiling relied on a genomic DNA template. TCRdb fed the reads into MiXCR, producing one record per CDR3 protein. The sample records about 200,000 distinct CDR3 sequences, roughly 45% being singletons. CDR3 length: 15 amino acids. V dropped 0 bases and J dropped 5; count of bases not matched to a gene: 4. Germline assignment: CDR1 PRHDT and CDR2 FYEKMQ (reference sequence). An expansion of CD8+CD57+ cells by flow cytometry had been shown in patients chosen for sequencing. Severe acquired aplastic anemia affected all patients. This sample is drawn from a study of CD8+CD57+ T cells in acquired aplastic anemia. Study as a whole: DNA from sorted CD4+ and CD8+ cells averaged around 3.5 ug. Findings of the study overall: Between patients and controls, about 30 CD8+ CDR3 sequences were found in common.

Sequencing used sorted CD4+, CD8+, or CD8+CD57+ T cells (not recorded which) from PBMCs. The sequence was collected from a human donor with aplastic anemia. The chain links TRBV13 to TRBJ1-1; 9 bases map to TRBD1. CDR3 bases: TGTGCCAGCAGCTTAGGCCACAGGGGGCGGACTGAAGCTTTCTTT. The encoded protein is CASSLGHRGRTEAFF.